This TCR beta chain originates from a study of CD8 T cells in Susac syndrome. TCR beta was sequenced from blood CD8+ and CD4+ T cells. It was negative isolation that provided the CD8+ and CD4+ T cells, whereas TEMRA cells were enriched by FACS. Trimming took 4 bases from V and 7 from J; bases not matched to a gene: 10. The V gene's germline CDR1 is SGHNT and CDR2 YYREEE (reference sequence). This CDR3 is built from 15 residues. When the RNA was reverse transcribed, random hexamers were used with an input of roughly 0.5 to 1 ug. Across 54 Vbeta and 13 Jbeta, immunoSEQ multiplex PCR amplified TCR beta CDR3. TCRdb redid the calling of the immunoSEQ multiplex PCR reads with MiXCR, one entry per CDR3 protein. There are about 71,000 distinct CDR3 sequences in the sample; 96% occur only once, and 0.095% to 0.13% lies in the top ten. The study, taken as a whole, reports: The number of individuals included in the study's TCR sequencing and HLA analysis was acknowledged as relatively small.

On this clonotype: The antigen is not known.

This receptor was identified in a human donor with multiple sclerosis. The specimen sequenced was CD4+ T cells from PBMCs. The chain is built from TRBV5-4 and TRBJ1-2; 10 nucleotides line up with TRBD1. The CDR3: CASSVADRGQLGYTF. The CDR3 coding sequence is TGTGCCAGCAGCGTCGCCGACAGGGGGCAACTTGGCTACACCTTC. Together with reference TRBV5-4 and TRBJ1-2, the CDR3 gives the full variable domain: ETGVTQSPTHLIKTRGQQVTLRCSSQSGHNTVSWYQQALGQGPQFIFQYYREEENGRGNFPPRFSGLQFPNYSSELNVNALELDDSALYLCASSVADRGQLGYTFGSGTRLTVV.